The clone carrying this T cell receptor beta chain was observed at least ten times. TCRdb reanalysed the PCR reads using MiXCR and keeps one entry per CDR3 protein. The sample yields 24,000 or so distinct CDR3 sequences, under 50% seen once. The sample comes from a study of tumor-infiltrating lymphocytes in oesophageal squamous cell carcinoma. The CDR3 contains 15 residues. V lost 4 bases, J lost 2 bases, and 11 bases lay in between. Germline CDR1 KGHDR, CDR2 SFDVKD. The TCR originated in a male donor with esophageal squamous cell carcinoma. Sequenced sample: esophageal tumor tissue. The gene calls are TRBV24-1 and TRBJ1-5, with D hard to call. CDR3 coding DNA: TGTGCCACCAGTGACACTAATGACCGCAATCAGCCCCAGCATTTT. Protein sequence: CATSDTNDRNQPQHF.